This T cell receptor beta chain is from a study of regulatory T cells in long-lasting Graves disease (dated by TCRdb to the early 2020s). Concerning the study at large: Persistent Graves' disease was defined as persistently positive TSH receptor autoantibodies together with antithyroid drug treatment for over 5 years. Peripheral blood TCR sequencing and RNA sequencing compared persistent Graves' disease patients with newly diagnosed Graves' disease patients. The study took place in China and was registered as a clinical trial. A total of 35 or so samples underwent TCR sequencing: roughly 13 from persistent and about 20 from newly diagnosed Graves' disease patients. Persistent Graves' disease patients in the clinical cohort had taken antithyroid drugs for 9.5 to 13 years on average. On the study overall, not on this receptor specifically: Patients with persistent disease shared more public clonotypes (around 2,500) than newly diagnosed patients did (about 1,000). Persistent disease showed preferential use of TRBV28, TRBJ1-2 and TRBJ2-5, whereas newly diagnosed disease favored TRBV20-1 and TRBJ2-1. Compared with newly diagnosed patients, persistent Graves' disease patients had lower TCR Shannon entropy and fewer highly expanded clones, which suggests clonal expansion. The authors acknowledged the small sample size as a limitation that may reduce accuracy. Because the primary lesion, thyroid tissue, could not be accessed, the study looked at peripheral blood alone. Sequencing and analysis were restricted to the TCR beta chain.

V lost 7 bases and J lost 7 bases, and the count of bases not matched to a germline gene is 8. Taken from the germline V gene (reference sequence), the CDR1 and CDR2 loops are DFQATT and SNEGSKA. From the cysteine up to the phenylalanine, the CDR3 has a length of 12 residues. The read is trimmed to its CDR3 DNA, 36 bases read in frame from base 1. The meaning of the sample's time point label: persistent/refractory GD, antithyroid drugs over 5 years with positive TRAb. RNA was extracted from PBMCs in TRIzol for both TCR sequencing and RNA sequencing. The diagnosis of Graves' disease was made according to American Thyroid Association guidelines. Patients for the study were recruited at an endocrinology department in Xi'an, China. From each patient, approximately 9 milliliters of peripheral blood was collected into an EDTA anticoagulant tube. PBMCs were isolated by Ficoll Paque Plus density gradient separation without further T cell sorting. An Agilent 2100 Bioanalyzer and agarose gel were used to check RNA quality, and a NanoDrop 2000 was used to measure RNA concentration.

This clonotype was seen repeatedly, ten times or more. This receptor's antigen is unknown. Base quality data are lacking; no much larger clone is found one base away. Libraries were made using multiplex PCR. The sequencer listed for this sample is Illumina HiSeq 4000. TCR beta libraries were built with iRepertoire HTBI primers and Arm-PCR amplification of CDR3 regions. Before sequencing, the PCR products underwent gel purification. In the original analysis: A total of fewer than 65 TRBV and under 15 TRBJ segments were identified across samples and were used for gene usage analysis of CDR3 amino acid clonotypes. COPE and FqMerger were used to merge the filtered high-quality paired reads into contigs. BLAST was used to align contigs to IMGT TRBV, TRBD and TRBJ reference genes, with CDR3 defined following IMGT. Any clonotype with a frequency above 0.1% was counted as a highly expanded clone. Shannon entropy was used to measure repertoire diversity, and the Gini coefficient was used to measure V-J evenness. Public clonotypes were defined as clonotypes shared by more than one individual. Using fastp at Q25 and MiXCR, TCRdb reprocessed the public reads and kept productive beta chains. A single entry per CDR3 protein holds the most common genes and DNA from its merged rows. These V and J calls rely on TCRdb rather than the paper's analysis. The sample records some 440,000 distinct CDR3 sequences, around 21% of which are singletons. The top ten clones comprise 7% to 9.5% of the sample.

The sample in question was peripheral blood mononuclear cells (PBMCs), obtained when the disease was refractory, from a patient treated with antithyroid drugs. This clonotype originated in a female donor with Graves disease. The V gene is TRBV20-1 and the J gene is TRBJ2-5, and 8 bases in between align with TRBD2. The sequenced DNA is TGCAGTGTTATAGCGGGGCAGGGGACCCAGTACTTC. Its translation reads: CSVIAGQGTQYF.